This T cell receptor beta chain was identified in a study of cytomegalovirus exposure and HLA in healthy donors. Whole-study findings and limits: Cytomegalovirus association was listed for around 170 TCR beta chains. Analysis performed later found over 15,000 TCR beta sequences associated with HLA alleles at 0.05 false discovery rate.

The count of this clone is one. Its antigen is not known. A multiplex PCR was run with 60 Vbeta primers and 13 Jbeta primers. The table came from immunoSEQ multiplex PCR; TCRdb's copy has only in-frame clones and leaves some out. The sample yields over 100,000 clones, roughly 80% seen once. V was shortened by 3 bases and J by 0 bases, with 11 bases between the two germline ends. Germline V CDR1 and CDR2: MGHRA, YSYEKL. This CDR3 is 15 amino acids long. This TCR derives from a man younger than 40 in good health and CMV-seropositive. This chain joins TRBV4-1 and TRBJ1-2; a weak D match, TRBD1 (6 bases). Sequenced sample: PBMCs. The CDR3 spells CASSHPTGPNYGYTF. DNA of the CDR3: TGCGCCAGCAGCCATCCGACAGGTCCTAACTATGGCTACACCTTC.